A single sample gave rise to the 13 T cell receptor beta chains below, sequenced in a study of Graves' ophthalmopathy and Graves' hyperthyroidism. Using RNA transcripts, the TCR beta CDR3 regions were amplified. Scientists carried out first-round RT-PCR using HTBI primers and then a second-round multiplex PCR. MiXCR, applied by TCRdb to the multiplex PCR reads, yields one record per CDR3 protein. The sample lists fewer than 650,000 distinct CDR3 sequences, around a fifth occurring once. The material sequenced was peripheral blood. These receptors originate from a young woman with stable Graves' hyperthyroidism. Some clones in this sample may be carry-over from other donors' samples.

Many counts were recorded for this clonotype. The genes are TRBV20-1 and TRBJ1-2; D unclear. CDR1 and CDR2 from the germline V gene are DFQATT and SNEGSKA (reference sequence). This CDR3 spans 17 amino acids. V shed 4 bases and J shed 0 bases, with 21 bases lying between them. In nucleotides, the CDR3 is TGCAGTGCTATCCAAGACCGATCCCACACCGCTAACTATGGCTACACCTTC. Translating it yields CSAIQDRSHTANYGYTF.

This clonotype was detected a few times. The DNA for the CDR3 is TGCAGTGCTACCTCCGGGACGACGTTCGCGAACACCGGGGAGCTGTTTTTT. It encodes CSATSGTTFANTGELFF. The chain has TRBV20-1 and TRBJ2-2; the D gene could be TRBD1 or TRBD2 (5 bases each). Germline lookup yields CDR1 DFQATT and CDR2 SNEGSKA (reference sequence). The CDR3 totals 17 residues. Trimming took off 4 bases at V and 0 bases at J, with 18 bases between the two ends.

There are many counts of this clonotype. This chain uses TRBV2 with TRBJ1-2; TRBD1 agrees at 10 bases. The CDR3 spans 15 residues. Per the germline V gene, CDR1 is SNHLY and CDR2 is FYNNEI. Trimming at V came to 8 bases and at J to 6 bases, leaving 12 bases not matched to a gene. CDR3 region: CASQPETGGDHGYTF. The DNA for the CDR3 is TGTGCCAGCCAACCAGAGACAGGGGGCGATCATGGCTACACCTTC.

This clonotype was seen at least ten times. The rearrangement links TRBV2 to TRBJ1-6; 10 bases map to TRBD1. Losses at the gene ends were 7 bases for V and 9 bases for J; bases not matched to a gene: 6. Germline V CDR1 and CDR2: SNHLY, FYNNEI. The CDR3 is 14 amino acids. In nucleotides, the CDR3 is TGTGCCAGCAAGGACAGGGGGTTTCTTTCACCCCTCCACTTT. Amino acids: CASKDRGFLSPLHF. The full variable domain, in which reference TRBV2 and TRBJ1-6 provide the parts outside the CDR3, is EPEVTQTPSHQVTQMGQEVILRCVPISNHLYFYWYRQILGQKVEFLVSFYNNEISEKSEIFDDQFSVERPDGSNFTLKIRSTKLEDSAMYFCASKDRGFLSPLHFGNGTRLTVT.

The table lists this clonotype with many counts. V is TRBV11-1 and J is TRBJ2-2, with 10 bases that match TRBD1. Germline loops: CDR1 SGHAT, CDR2 FQDESV (reference sequence). The trim removed 6 bases at V and 4 bases at J, leaving 8 bases unmatched. This CDR3 is built from 16 residues. The CDR3 region is CASRIRQGALTGELFF. The CDR3 DNA reads TGTGCCAGCAGGATTAGACAGGGGGCGCTCACCGGGGAGCTGTTTTTT.

This chain uses TRBV6-1 with TRBJ2-6; 9 positions agree with TRBD2. The J segment lost 0 bases and the V segment lost 0 bases, leaving 0 bases of the junction unmatched. The germline V gene has CDR1 MNHNS and CDR2 SASEGT. CDR3 length equals 17 residues. CDR3 nucleotide sequence: TGTGCCAGCAGTGAAGCAGCGGGGGGCTCTGGGGCCAACGTCCTGACTTTC. It specifies CASSEAAGGSGANVLTF.

This clonotype showed up just a few times. The chain carries TRBV10-3 and TRBJ1-5, with 7 bases identical to TRBD1. CDR1 and CDR2 (germline): ENHRY, SYGVKD. This CDR3 comprises 14 residues. J was trimmed by 6 bases and V by 8 bases; bases with no gene match: 10. CDR3 protein: CAIAQGEGGQPQHF. CDR3 coding DNA: TGTGCCATCGCCCAGGGGGAAGGAGGTCAGCCCCAGCATTTT.

The genes are TRBV11-2 and TRBJ2-2, with 8 bases that match TRBD2. Germline V gene lookup returns CDR1 SGHAT and CDR2 FQNNGV. Losses at the gene ends were 5 bases for V and 5 bases for J; bases not matched to a gene: 13. The CDR3 loop spans 17 amino acids. CDR3 DNA sequence: TGTGCCAGCAGCCTACGGATAGCGGGACTTAAAACCGGGGAGCTGTTTTTT. Translating it yields CASSLRIAGLKTGELFF.

The chain recombines TRBV19 with TRBJ2-7; TRBD2 might be the D (6 bases). The ends were cut back, 3 bases at V and 2 bases at J, with 11 bases in the middle. The CDR3 has 14 amino acids. Germline V CDR1 and CDR2: LNHDA, SQIVND (reference sequence). Here the CDR3 DNA reads TGTGCCAGTAGTATTATGGAGGGACCCTACGAGCAGTACTTC. Translated: CASSIMEGPYEQYF.

The chain uses TRBV20-1 and TRBJ2-7; D not certain. The CDR3 extends over 14 amino acids. The V gene's germline CDR1 is DFQATT and CDR2 SNEGSKA (reference sequence). V was pared by 7 bases and J by 0 bases, with 16 bases between. CDR3 sequence (DNA): TGCAGTGTTAATCCAGCCAAGAGCTCCTACGAGCAGTACTTC. Translation: CSVNPAKSSYEQYF.

This clonotype was detected many times. This chain joins TRBV30 and TRBJ2-5; TRBD1 might be the D (6 bases). This CDR3 has 13 residues. Germline loops: CDR1 GTSNPN, CDR2 SVGIG (reference sequence). The V and J ends lost 5 bases and 0 bases respectively, with 10 bases between them. CDR3 in amino acids: CAWLQGYQETQYF. The CDR3 region has the DNA TGTGCCTGGTTACAGGGATACCAAGAGACCCAGTACTTC.

V is TRBV6-1 and J is TRBJ2-2; 8 positions match TRBD2. In germline, CDR1 is MNHNS, CDR2 SASEGT. The CDR3 contains 16 residues. The trim removed 5 bases at V and 1 base at J, leaving 6 bases unmatched. This CDR3 is CASSRRLARNTGELFF. CDR3 in DNA: TGTGCCAGCAGTCGACGACTAGCGCGGAACACCGGGGAGCTGTTTTTT.

This clonotype was picked up a small number of times. J is TRBJ2-1 and V is TRBV12-3 or TRBV12-4; 7 bases map to TRBD1. The CDR3 spans 13 residues. V gave up 5 bases and J gave up 6 bases; unmatched junction bases: 4. CDR3 in DNA: TGTGCCAGCAGTCTTGGGACAGCCAATGAGCAGTTCTTC. Translation: CASSLGTANEQFF.